One sample yielded the 23 T cell receptor beta chains listed below, sequenced in a study of blood T cells in healthy people across ages (dated by TCRdb to about 2015). Libraries were built with 5' RACE. The data were produced on an Illumina HiSeq 2500. The second PCR ran for about 7 to 11 cycles and used a J-beta primer mix along with a sample-barcoded 5' primer. The public sequencing data were trimmed at Q25 with fastp and processed into clonotypes with MiXCR by TCRdb, which kept only in-frame beta chains. When rows share a CDR3 protein, they turn into one entry using the most common DNA and genes. The sample table lists about 1,800,000 distinct CDR3 sequences, 28% of them with a count of one. The top ten constitute around 7.7% of the sample. Sequences were obtained from blood. The receptors originated from a woman in her 30s in good health.

This clonotype was observed a few times. The chain recombines TRBV7-2 with TRBJ1-2, with a tentative D call TRBD1 (6 bases). The CDR3 contains 14 residues. Trimming removed 3 bases from V and 6 bases from J, with 14 bases in between. Germline CDR1 SGHTA, CDR2 FQGNSA. CDR3 sequence reads: CASSLSPGEDGYTF. CDR3 DNA: TGTGCCAGCAGCTTGTCTCCAGGGGAAGATGGCTACACCTTC.

The rearrangement joins TRBV20-1 to TRBJ2-7; 8 nucleotides agree with TRBD1. The CDR3 is 15 residues long. The J segment lost 2 bases and the V segment lost 0 bases, leaving 6 bases of the junction unmatched. The germline gives CDR1 DFQATT, CDR2 SNEGSKA (reference sequence). In DNA form, the CDR3 reads TGCAGTGCTAGAGACCGGACAGGGTTTGCCTACGAGCAGTACTTC. The encoded protein is CSARDRTGFAYEQYF.

The chain recombines TRBV7-9 with TRBJ2-1; tentatively, D is TRBD2 (5 bases). CDR3 length: 15 residues. In germline, CDR1 is SEHNR, CDR2 FQNEAQ (reference sequence). V lost 6 bases, J lost 4 bases, and 16 bases lay in between. The CDR3, as DNA: TGTGCCAGCAGGGCGGGTTCTGCCGAATACAATGAGCAGTTCTTC. Encoded protein: CASRAGSAEYNEQFF.

V and J are TRBV6-6 and TRBJ2-7, with D unresolved. The CDR3 has 13 amino acids. Between the trimmed V and J ends, which lost 0 bases and 4 bases, there was a span of 7 bases. CDR1 is MNHNY, CDR2 SVGAGI, per germline (reference sequence). This chain's CDR3 is CASSYSSVYEQYF. The CDR3 coding sequence is TGTGCCAGCAGTTACTCGAGCGTTTACGAGCAGTACTTC.

This clonotype has only a few counts. The chain is built from TRBV2 and TRBJ2-1; TRBD1 matches 8 bases. The CDR3 extends over 14 amino acids. V shed 4 bases, J shed 6 bases, and the junction held 5 bases outside the gene matches. Germline loops: CDR1 SNHLY, CDR2 FYNNEI. CDR3 sequence reads: CASSVGQVGNEQFF. CDR3 nucleotides: TGTGCCAGCAGTGTGGGACAGGTTGGCAATGAGCAGTTCTTC.

The chain is built from TRBV27 and TRBJ1-1; D perhaps matches TRBD1 (6 bases). V lost 6 bases and J lost 4, with 15 bases in between. This CDR3 has 14 amino acids. The V gene's germline CDR1 is MNHEY and CDR2 SMNVEV (reference sequence). Written as DNA, the CDR3 is TGTGCCAGCAGCTCTAACAGGGTCGGCACTGAAGCTTTCTTT. Encoded protein: CASSSNRVGTEAFF.

This sequence joins TRBV5-1 and TRBJ1-2; D is possibly TRBD1 (6 bases). The CDR3 loop spans 14 amino acids. Trimming removed 3 bases at V and 8 bases at J, with 17 bases between. CDR1 is SGHRS and CDR2 is YFSETQ in the germline V gene. CDR3 loop: CASSWGTGQGGYTF. The DNA of the CDR3 is TGCGCCAGCAGCTGGGGGACTGGCCAGGGGGGCTACACCTTC.

The chain combines TRBV30 with TRBJ2-1; 10 bases agree with TRBD2. V gave up 1 base and J gave up 7 bases; unmatched junction bases: 10. Germline CDR1 and CDR2: GTSNPN and SVGIG (reference sequence). The CDR3 totals 16 residues. The CDR3 bases are TGTGCCTGGAGTGAGGCGAGCGGGGGGGTTATGAATGAGCAGTTCTTC. It yields the protein CAWSEASGGVMNEQFF.

The rearrangement joins TRBV20-1 to TRBJ2-5; 8 bases are a match to TRBD2. Germline V gene data show CDR1 as DFQATT and CDR2 as SNEGSKA (reference sequence). The CDR3 is 16 amino acids. With V trimmed by 1 base and J by 5 bases, 12 bases remained unmatched. The CDR3 spells CSARVLTGGAQETQYF. The CDR3 coding sequence is TGCAGTGCTAGAGTTCTAACCGGGGGGGCCCAGGAGACCCAGTACTTC.

This clonotype was counted many times. The chain combines TRBV29-1 with TRBJ2-1, with D possibly being TRBD2 (6 bases). Per the germline V gene, CDR1 is SQVTM and CDR2 is ANQGSEA. The CDR3 is made up of 13 amino acids. V lost 8 bases and J 10 bases, leaving 21 bases between the germline ends. The CDR3 sequence is CSWTGDIREEQFF. In nucleotides, the CDR3 is TGCAGCTGGACGGGGGATATTAGAGAGGAGCAGTTCTTC.

This rearrangement joins TRBV29-1 to TRBJ2-7, with TRBD2 matching 9 bases. This CDR3 spans 16 amino acids. The germline gives CDR1 SQVTM, CDR2 ANQGSEA. V trimming: 7 bases; J trimming: 2 bases; junction bases outside the gene matches: 15. The CDR3 DNA reads TGCAGCGCTCTAGCGGGTAGCGGGAGCTCTCCCTACGAGCAGTACTTC. This codes for CSALAGSGSSPYEQYF.

V gene TRBV6-1 combines with J gene TRBJ1-5; the match to TRBD1 covers 9 bases. CDR1 MNHNS and CDR2 SASEGT come from the germline V gene. This CDR3 comprises 15 residues. With V trimmed by 1 base and J by 6 bases, 4 bases remained unmatched. CDR3 sequence (DNA): TGTGCCAGCAGTGAAGAGAGGGGACAGGGTCAGCCCCAGCATTTT. It yields the protein CASSEERGQGQPQHF.

This clonotype was recorded a few times. This chain joins TRBV18 and TRBJ2-7, with D possibly TRBD1 on 6 matching bases. The length of the CDR3 is 15 residues. Germline values: CDR1 KGHSH, CDR2 LQKENI. Trimming cost V 5 bases and J 5 bases, with 19 bases left between them. CDR3 in amino acids: CASSSRTVEIDEQYF. CDR3 DNA sequence: TGTGCCAGCTCATCACGGACAGTTGAAATCGACGAGCAGTACTTC.

This clonotype was counted only a few times. The rearrangement uses TRBV20-1 and TRBJ2-2; 8 bases fit TRBD1. Trimming took 3 bases from V and 1 from J; bases not matched to a gene: 7. The V gene's germline CDR1 is DFQATT and CDR2 SNEGSKA (reference sequence). The CDR3 runs to 16 residues. CDR3 protein: CSARNAGTGNTGELFF. CDR3 nucleotides: TGCAGTGCTAGGAACGCCGGGACAGGGAACACCGGGGAGCTGTTTTTT.

On this clonotype: The junction departs from germline at one end; a sequencing error may be responsible. The chain couples TRBV12-3 or TRBV12-4 to TRBJ2-1, with TRBD2 matching 12 bases. This CDR3 region has 17 residues. The CDR3 nucleotides are TGTGCCCGCAGTTTATGGTCCCAGACTAGCGGGAGCGATGAGCAGTTCTTC. Translation gives CARSLWSQTSGSDEQFF.

There are a few counts of this clonotype. J is TRBJ1-2 and V is TRBV29-1; no definite D call. The CDR3 runs to 12 residues. Germline loops: CDR1 SQVTM, CDR2 ANQGSEA. Here the CDR3 reads CSILAGDYGYTF. Here the CDR3 DNA reads TGCAGTATCCTTGCTGGAGACTATGGCTACACCTTC.

This clonotype has just a few counts. The chain uses TRBV2 and TRBJ2-4; no clear D. Germline V gene lookup returns CDR1 SNHLY and CDR2 FYNNEI. CDR3 length: 15 residues. V dropped 3 bases and J dropped 0 bases, with 9 bases sitting between them. Here the CDR3 reads CASSDRKLAKNIQYF. CDR3 DNA: TGTGCCAGCAGTGACCGGAAGTTAGCCAAAAACATTCAGTACTTC.

This chain links TRBV29-1 with TRBJ2-1, with 8 bases aligning to TRBD1. Trimming took 1 base from V and 10 from J; bases not matched to a gene: 9. Germline V gene data show CDR1 as SQVTM and CDR2 as ANQGSEA. The CDR3 extends over 14 amino acids. CDR3: CSVEGLITGGEQFF. The CDR3 nucleotides read TGCAGCGTTGAAGGCCTAATCACAGGGGGGGAGCAGTTCTTC.

The chain employs TRBV6-2 or TRBV6-3 and TRBJ2-1, with 9 bases that match TRBD2. Germline V gene lookup returns CDR1 MNHEY and CDR2 SVGEGT. This CDR3 has 14 amino acids. With V trimmed by 6 bases and J by 10 bases, 10 bases remained unmatched. CDR3 coding DNA: TGTGCCAGCAGAGGTAGCGGGGGCCAGGGGGAGCAGTTCTTC. It codes for CASRGSGGQGEQFF.

This clonotype was found many times. The chain recombines TRBV5-1 with TRBJ2-7; maybe TRBD1 (5 bases). Germline V gives CDR1 SGHRS, CDR2 YFSETQ. V was pared by 3 bases and J by 2 bases, with 12 bases between. CDR3 length equals 14 residues. CDR3 amino acids: CASSSQDQTYEQYF. As DNA, the CDR3 is TGCGCCAGCAGCTCACAGGACCAGACCTACGAGCAGTACTTC.

The genes are TRBV27 and TRBJ2-3; D unclear. The CDR3 has 14 amino acids. V was shortened by 2 bases and J by 5 bases, with 11 bases between the two germline ends. Germline lookup yields CDR1 MNHEY and CDR2 SMNVEV (reference sequence). CDR3 in DNA: TGTGCCAGCAGTTTAACTCCTACCCGAGATACGCAGTATTTT. The encoded protein is CASSLTPTRDTQYF.

This clonotype has more than one count but fewer than ten. V is TRBV29-1 and J is TRBJ1-4, with D hard to call. Germline V gives CDR1 SQVTM, CDR2 ANQGSEA. The ends were cut back, 5 bases at V and 4 bases at J, with 8 bases in the middle. The CDR3 loop spans 12 amino acids. The CDR3 bases are TGCAGCGTTCAGGAGCGTAATGAAAAACTGTTTTTT. Its translation: CSVQERNEKLFF.

The genes are TRBV24-1 and TRBJ1-5; no firm D call. In germline, CDR1 is KGHDR, CDR2 SFDVKD. There are 15 residues in the CDR3. V was cut by 3 bases and J by 4 bases, with 12 bases left in between. The CDR3 DNA is TGTGCCACCAGTGATACGACGAAGCTGAATCAGCCCCAGCATTTT. This codes for CATSDTTKLNQPQHF.